One sample yielded the 29 T cell receptor beta chains listed below, sequenced in a study of neurological immune-mediated disorders. Time point reported: longitudinal time-point 1 (baseline). One entry per CDR3 protein results from TCRdb running MiXCR on the 5' RACE reads. The repertoire holds 55,000 to 65,000 distinct CDR3 sequences, with over 8.5% as singletons. Sequencing was performed on PBMCs. These receptors came from a male donor with HTLV-1-associated myelopathy (HAM/TSP).

The chain recombines TRBV12-3 or TRBV12-4 with TRBJ2-5; D call uncertain. The CDR3 runs 13 residues. V shed 10 bases and J shed 5 bases, with 17 bases lying between them. CDR3 coding DNA: TGTGCCATCAGACCTAAATGGGTGGAGACCCAGTACTTC. Translated, it gives CAIRPKWVETQYF.

This clonotype was recorded at least ten times. The CDR3: CASSSYETQYF. As DNA, the CDR3 is TGTGCCAGCAGTTCATACGAGACCCAGTACTTC. This chain joins TRBV12-3 or TRBV12-4 and TRBJ2-5; D ambiguous. V dropped 4 bases and J dropped 5 bases, with 5 bases sitting between them. The CDR3 sequence is 11 residues long.

This clonotype was found many times. The V and J genes are TRBV20-1 and TRBJ1-1, with D perhaps TRBD1 (6 bases). CDR3 length: 13 amino acids. Between the trimmed V and J ends, which lost 2 bases and 4 bases, there was a span of 11 bases. Germline CDR1 and CDR2: DFQATT and SNEGSKA (reference sequence). CDR3 region: CSARQGGGTEAFF. The CDR3 DNA sequence: TGCAGTGCTAGACAGGGAGGGGGCACTGAAGCTTTCTTT.

This clonotype showed up many times. CDR3 protein: CASSVGLTYEQYF. Written as DNA, the CDR3 is TGTGCCAGCAGCGTAGGGCTTACCTACGAGCAGTACTTC. The chain carries TRBV9 and TRBJ2-7; D remains ambiguous. The CDR3 sequence is 13 residues long. Germline CDR1 is SGDLS and CDR2 is YYNGEE. Trimming took off 0 bases at V and 2 bases at J, with 6 bases between the two ends.

This clonotype was detected ten times or more. V gene TRBV7-6 combines with J gene TRBJ2-7; D perhaps matches TRBD2 (6 bases). Germline loops: CDR1 SGHVS, CDR2 FNYEAQ. V gave up 4 bases and J gave up 3 bases, with 19 bases separating them. There are 16 residues in the CDR3. DNA of the CDR3: TGTGCCAGCAGCTACATACACGCGGGACCACTCTACGAGCAGTACTTC. It translates to CASSYIHAGPLYEQYF.

This clonotype was found many times. The chain combines TRBV15 with TRBJ2-1; 7 positions agree with TRBD1. CDR1 and CDR2 (germline): LNHNV, YYDKDF (reference sequence). J was trimmed by 6 bases and V by 5 bases; bases with no gene match: 13. The CDR3 length is 16 residues. The CDR3 sequence: CATSRTDRVGGNEQFF. CDR3 DNA sequence: TGTGCCACCAGCCGAACTGACAGGGTAGGTGGCAATGAGCAGTTCTTC.

This clonotype was found many times. The rearrangement uses TRBV7-8 and TRBJ2-7; D gene unclear. V lost 5 bases and J 3 bases, leaving 8 bases between the germline ends. In germline, CDR1 is SGHVS, CDR2 FQNEAQ. CDR3 length: 12 amino acids. The DNA of the CDR3 is TGTGCCAGCAGCCCCAGTGGCTACGAGCAGTACTTC. Encoded protein: CASSPSGYEQYF.

Many counts were recorded for this clonotype. This rearrangement joins TRBV24-1 to TRBJ2-2; D call uncertain. CDR1 is KGHDR, CDR2 SFDVKD, per germline. This CDR3 comprises 11 residues. The germline V and J ends were trimmed by 7 bases and 4 bases, with 3 bases remaining between them. In nucleotides, the CDR3 is TGTGCCACCAGGGCCACCGGGGAGCTGTTTTTT. Protein sequence: CATRATGELFF.

This clonotype has ten or more counts. The rearrangement links TRBV2 to TRBJ1-2; D not resolved. This CDR3 spans 12 amino acids. Germline V lookup: CDR1 SNHLY, CDR2 FYNNEI. Trimming took off 2 bases at V and 6 bases at J, with 7 bases between the two ends. The CDR3 DNA sequence: TGTGCCAGCAGTGAATGGGCAAATGGCTACACCTTC. Its protein product is CASSEWANGYTF.

Ten or more counts support this clonotype. The chain links TRBV20-1 to TRBJ1-3; D remains unclear. The CDR3 runs 13 residues. Trimming took 1 base from V and 4 from J, leaving 8 bases between them. Germline lookup yields CDR1 DFQATT and CDR2 SNEGSKA (reference sequence). The CDR3 is CSARVGRGNTIYF. The CDR3 nucleotides are TGCAGTGCTAGAGTCGGCAGGGGAAACACCATATATTTT.

This clonotype was detected ten times or more. The rearrangement uses TRBV7-3 and TRBJ2-3, with 7 bases fitting TRBD2. Trimming removed 5 bases from V and 0 bases from J; junction bases left unmatched: 8. Germline-derived CDR1 and CDR2 are SGHTA and FQGTGA. The CDR3 has 16 residues. In DNA form, the CDR3 reads TGTGCCAGCAGCAAAAGGAGCGGGGCTAGCACAGATACGCAGTATTTT. It yields the protein CASSKRSGASTDTQYF.

This clonotype was seen repeatedly, ten times or more. The chain has TRBV24-1 and TRBJ2-3; D is uncertain. Germline assignment: CDR1 KGHDR and CDR2 SFDVKD. Deletions cut 6 bases from V and 3 bases from J, with 18 bases between. This CDR3 contains 16 residues. The CDR3 nucleotides read TGTGCCACCAGTTCTTTACAGTCGACCGATACAGATACGCAGTATTTT. Its translation: CATSSLQSTDTDTQYF.

The table lists this clonotype with many counts. The CDR3 loop is CSARFRGTGSETQYF. DNA of the CDR3: TGCAGTGCTAGATTCAGAGGGACAGGGTCAGAGACCCAGTACTTC. The gene calls are TRBV20-1 and TRBJ2-5; 9 positions match TRBD1. CDR3 size: 15 residues. With 2 bases clipped from V and 4 bases from J, the junction kept 8 bases outside the gene matches. Germline loops: CDR1 DFQATT, CDR2 SNEGSKA (reference sequence).

In its sample, this clonotype was seen many times. This chain links TRBV5-1 with TRBJ2-3; 8 bases align to TRBD1. The CDR3 is 14 amino acids. CDR1 SGHRS and CDR2 YFSETQ come from the germline V gene. V shed 5 bases, J shed 4 bases, and the junction held 6 bases outside the gene matches. CDR3 sequence reads: CASRSGQGADTQYF. CDR3 sequence (DNA): TGCGCCAGCAGGTCCGGACAGGGAGCAGATACGCAGTATTTT.

This clonotype has a count of ten or more. The genes are TRBV6-5 and TRBJ2-7; D gene unclear. CDR1 is MNHEY, CDR2 SVGAGI, per germline. V lost 2 bases, J lost 5 bases, and 4 bases lay in between. The CDR3 length is 11 residues. CDR3 sequence: CASSYDDEQYF. The CDR3 DNA reads TGTGCCAGCAGTTACGACGACGAGCAGTACTTC.

J is TRBJ2-7 and V is TRBV7-8, with D maybe TRBD1 (5 bases). V dropped 1 base and J dropped 5 bases, with 9 bases sitting between them. CDR1 and CDR2 from the germline V gene are SGHVS and FQNEAQ. The CDR3 covers 13 residues. This chain's CDR3 is CASSLGPGNEQYF. As DNA, the CDR3 is TGTGCCAGCAGCTTAGGACCAGGGAACGAGCAGTACTTC. Looking up the rest from reference TRBV7-8 and TRBJ2-7 gives the full variable domain: GAGVSQSPRYKVAKRGQDVALRCDPISGHVSLFWYQQALGQGPEFLTYFQNEAQLDKSGLPSDRFFAERPEGSVSTLKIQRTQQEDSAVYLCASSLGPGNEQYFGPGTRLTVT.

This clonotype was seen repeatedly, ten times or more. The DNA for the CDR3 is TGCAGTGCTAGAGATGTGTCAGCGGCTCAGCCCCAGCATTTT. This codes for CSARDVSAAQPQHF. V is TRBV20-1 and J is TRBJ1-5; the D is unclear. The ends were cut back, 0 bases at V and 6 bases at J, with 12 bases in the middle. Looked up from germline, CDR1 is DFQATT and CDR2 is SNEGSKA (reference sequence). This CDR3 comprises 14 residues.

This clonotype was observed at least ten times. This chain links TRBV7-2 with TRBJ2-1; possibly TRBD1 or TRBD2 for D (5 bases each). Trimming left V 6 bases short and J 7 bases short, with 19 bases between. CDR3 length: 15 residues. The germline V gene encodes CDR1 SGHTA and CDR2 FQGNSA. CDR3 in DNA: TGTGCCAGCAGTGGGGGTCCCAATTTTCGAAATGAGCAGTTCTTC. This translates into CASSGGPNFRNEQFF.

This clonotype was seen repeatedly, ten times or more. The germline gene is not matched at one end of the junction; a read error may be the cause. The chain couples TRBV7-8 to TRBJ1-2; D gene unclear. Germline V CDR1 and CDR2: SGHVS, FQNEAQ. The CDR3 is 15 residues long. Here the CDR3 DNA reads TGTGCCAGCAGCCTAGCGAGGTTCCAGCCGGTTGGCTACACCTTC. Translated, it gives CASSLARFQPVGYTF.

This clonotype appeared many times. A much larger clone lies one base from this, so it may be a read error. The chain uses TRBV5-1 and TRBJ2-1; D tentatively fits TRBD1 or TRBD2 (5 bases each). The CDR3 has 15 amino acids. V was pared by 0 bases and J by 6 bases, with 13 bases between. CDR1 SGHRS and CDR2 YFSETQ come from the germline V gene. CDR3: CASSLGGDRGNEQFF. The CDR3 nucleotides are TGCGCCAGCAGCTTGGGGGGAGACAGAGGCAATGAGCAGTTCTTC.

The CDR3 DNA reads TGTGCCAGCAGCCCGCCCCGACTAGCGGCCAGCTACGAGCAGTACTTC. Translated, it gives CASSPPRLAASYEQYF. The rearrangement joins TRBV3-1 to TRBJ2-7, with TRBD2 identical over 9 bases. The CDR3 length is 16 residues. CDR1 is LGHDT and CDR2 is YNNKEL in the germline V gene (reference sequence). With 4 bases clipped from V and 3 bases from J, the junction kept 10 bases outside the gene matches.

This clonotype was observed many times. This chain connects TRBV6-1 to TRBJ1-5, with D possibly matching TRBD1 (5 bases). Germline-derived CDR1 and CDR2 are MNHNS and SASEGT. The CDR3 runs to 15 residues. The V end was cut by 3 bases, the J end by 0 bases, with 9 bases between. For the CDR3, the DNA is TGTGCCAGCAGTGAGTGGGGACTTAGCAATCAGCCCCAGCATTTT. It translates to CASSEWGLSNQPQHF.

This clonotype was observed many times. This rearrangement joins TRBV7-9 to TRBJ2-7; maybe TRBD1 (6 bases). V shed 5 bases and J shed 0 bases, with 14 bases lying between them. The CDR3 length is 15 residues. From germline, CDR1 is SEHNR and CDR2 FQNEAQ (reference sequence). The CDR3 bases are TGTGCCAGCAGCAGGACAGCTTCTAGCTCCTACGAGCAGTACTTC. This sequence encodes CASSRTASSSYEQYF. Combining the CDR3 with reference TRBV7-9 and TRBJ2-7 gives the whole variable domain DTGVSQNPRHKITKRGQNVTFRCDPISEHNRLYWYRQTLGQGPEFLTYFQNEAQLEKSRLLSDRFSAERPKGSFSTLEIQRTEQGDSAMYLCASSRTASSSYEQYFGPGTRLTVT.

This clonotype came up many times. This rearrangement joins TRBV7-9 to TRBJ1-6; D unresolved. The CDR3 runs to 15 residues. The germline V and J ends were trimmed by 2 bases and 10 bases, with 15 bases remaining between them. Germline CDR1 SEHNR, CDR2 FQNEAQ (reference sequence). The CDR3 protein is CASSLWLSEESPLHF. The CDR3 nucleotides are TGTGCCAGCAGCTTATGGTTATCTGAGGAGTCACCCCTCCACTTT.

This clonotype was counted at least ten times. This chain connects TRBV10-3 to TRBJ1-1; D gene unclear. Trimming left V 10 bases short and J 0 bases short, with 12 bases between. The CDR3 covers 13 residues. The germline V gene encodes CDR1 ENHRY and CDR2 SYGVKD. The CDR3 nucleotides are TGTGCCACAAGGATGGATATGAACACTGAAGCTTTCTTT. Its protein product is CATRMDMNTEAFF.

At least ten counts were recorded for this clonotype. CDR3 nucleotides: TGCGCCAGCAGCCCCGGGACAGGGACCTACGAGCAGTACTTC. Translated: CASSPGTGTYEQYF. The rearrangement links TRBV5-1 to TRBJ2-7, with 9 bases lining up with TRBD1. CDR1 is SGHRS, CDR2 YFSETQ, per germline. The V segment lost 4 bases and the J segment 2 bases; nucleotides outside the gene matches: 4. The CDR3 length is 14 residues.

This clonotype was recorded at least ten times. This chain connects TRBV5-1 to TRBJ1-3, with no clear D. The V end was cut by 5 bases, the J end by 0 bases, with 9 bases between. The length of the CDR3 is 14 residues. Germline-derived CDR1 and CDR2 are SGHRS and YFSETQ. The chain's CDR3 is CASSVGDSGNTIYF. Written as DNA, the CDR3 is TGCGCCAGCAGTGTCGGCGACTCTGGAAACACCATATATTTT.

The sample holds many counts of this clonotype. V usage is TRBV5-4 and J usage is TRBJ2-1; D might be TRBD2 (5 bases). Germline V CDR1 and CDR2: SGHNT, YYREEE (reference sequence). Trimming took off 5 bases at V and 3 bases at J, with 15 bases between the two ends. The CDR3 has 15 residues. Here the CDR3 reads CASRRGSADYNEQFF. The CDR3 DNA reads TGTGCCAGCAGACGAGGTAGCGCTGACTACAATGAGCAGTTCTTC.

This clonotype was seen a handful of times. The chain uses TRBV3-1 and TRBJ1-1, with TRBD1 identical over 7 bases. After removal of 4 bases from V and 7 bases from J, the junction contained 12 bases not matched to a gene. The germline V gene encodes CDR1 LGHDT and CDR2 YNNKEL (reference sequence). The CDR3 runs to 15 residues. In nucleotides, the CDR3 is TGTGCCAGCAGCCCCGGGACAGTCTCTGGTGTTGAAGCTTTCTTT. Amino acid sequence: CASSPGTVSGVEAFF.